Below, 24 T cell receptor beta chains from the same sample are listed, as sequenced in a study of blood T cell repertoires in COVID-19. The data were produced by immunoSEQ multiplex PCR, yet TCRdb's version contains in-frame clones alone and is incomplete. The sample holds 95,000 to 100,000 clones, roughly nine tenths seen once. Sequencing was carried out using peripheral blood. Every receptor here comes from a man aged 45-65 years with acute or convalescent COVID-19.

This chain connects TRBV6-5 to TRBJ2-7, with 9 bases fitting TRBD1. The CDR3 sequence is 15 residues long. Germline V gene lookup returns CDR1 MNHEY and CDR2 SVGAGI. J lost 2 bases, V lost 4 bases, and 6 bases had no gene match. DNA for the CDR3: TGTGCCAGCAGTTCTGGGACAGGGTGGGCCTACGAGCAGTACTTC. Its translation is CASSSGTGWAYEQYF.

The CDR3 here is CASYPRTGNGYTF. The DNA for the CDR3 is TGTGCCAGCTACCCTCGGACAGGGAATGGCTACACCTTC. This chain connects TRBV2 to TRBJ1-2; 8 nucleotides agree with TRBD1. The CDR3 spans 13 residues. CDR1 is SNHLY, CDR2 FYNNEI, per germline. The V segment lost 8 bases and the J segment 6 bases; nucleotides outside the gene matches: 8.

V gene TRBV5-1 combines with J gene TRBJ1-1; 10 nucleotides match TRBD1. Trimming took 3 bases from V and 4 from J; bases not matched to a gene: 12. The CDR3 is 17 amino acids. Germline V lookup: CDR1 SGHRS, CDR2 YFSETQ. CDR3 DNA sequence: TGCGCCAGCAGCTGGGGGGACAGGGGCCGGCCCGGCACTGAAGCTTTCTTT. Translation: CASSWGDRGRPGTEAFF. Together with reference TRBV5-1 and TRBJ1-1, the CDR3 gives the full variable domain: KAGVTQTPRYLIKTRGQQVTLSCSPISGHRSVSWYQQTPGQGLQFLFEYFSETQRNKGNFPGRFSGRQFSNSRSEMNVSTLELGDSALYLCASSWGDRGRPGTEAFFGQGTRLTVV.

The chain recombines TRBV7-2 with TRBJ2-1; D gene ambiguous. Per the germline V gene, CDR1 is SGHTA and CDR2 is FQGNSA. The CDR3 is 12 amino acids. The V and J ends lost 1 base and 7 bases respectively, with 5 bases between them. CDR3 protein: CASSLGRNEQFF. In nucleotides, the CDR3 is TGTGCCAGCAGCTTAGGTCGTAATGAGCAGTTCTTC.

The genes are TRBV15 and TRBJ2-7; a possible D gene is TRBD1 (5 bases). The CDR3 totals 15 residues. Germline lookup yields CDR1 LNHNV and CDR2 YYDKDF (reference sequence). Trimming removed 1 base at V and 3 bases at J, with 13 bases between. The DNA for the CDR3 is TGTGCCACCAGCAGAGGGGGCAGTACTTTCTACGAGCAGTACTTC. Translated: CATSRGGSTFYEQYF.

Only one count was recorded for this clone. In DNA form, the CDR3 reads TGTGCCAGCACGGACAGGGGCACAGATACGCAGTATTTT. Translated, it gives CASTDRGTDTQYF. V and J are TRBV6-6 and TRBJ2-3, with TRBD1 matching over 8 bases. Trimming at V came to 7 bases and at J to 1 base, leaving 1 base not matched to a gene. This CDR3 region has 13 residues. Germline lookup yields CDR1 MNHNY and CDR2 SVGAGI (reference sequence).

The J gene is TRBJ1-1, the V gene TRBV28, with a weak D call TRBD1 (6 bases). Germline values: CDR1 MDHEN, CDR2 SYDVKM. This CDR3 is 15 amino acids long. V dropped 4 bases and J dropped 5 bases, with 17 bases sitting between them. CDR3 DNA: TGTGCCAGCAGTTCCCACAGGGATTTCGGGACTGAAGCTTTCTTT. It codes for CASSSHRDFGTEAFF.

The rearrangement uses TRBV6-5 and TRBJ1-1, with 7 nucleotides matching TRBD1. Germline CDR1 is MNHEY and CDR2 is SVGAGI. The V gene end was trimmed by 4 bases and the J gene end by 4 bases; junction bases not matched to a gene: 9. CDR3 length: 15 amino acids. In DNA form, the CDR3 reads TGTGCCAGCAGTTCGGCGACAGGGCATTTCACTGAAGCTTTCTTT. Translated: CASSSATGHFTEAFF.

The chain recombines TRBV7-2 with TRBJ1-3, with 8 bases aligning to TRBD1. The V gene's germline CDR1 is SGHTA and CDR2 FQGNSA. The CDR3 extends over 16 amino acids. The V and J ends lost 1 base and 3 bases, in that order; junction bases with no gene match: 5. DNA for the CDR3: TGTGCCAGCAGCTTAGGGGGGACAGGCTTTGGAAACACCATATATTTT. It specifies CASSLGGTGFGNTIYF. Together with reference TRBV7-2 and TRBJ1-3, the CDR3 gives the full variable domain: GAGVSQSPSNKVTEKGKDVELRCDPISGHTALYWYRQSLGQGLEFLIYFQGNSAPDKSGLPSDRFSAERTGGSVSTLTIQRTQQEDSAVYLCASSLGGTGFGNTIYFGEGSWLTVV.

The V call is TRBV5-5, the J call TRBJ1-1; 8 nucleotides match TRBD1. V dropped 5 bases and J dropped 4; count of bases not matched to a gene: 7. The CDR3 has 14 residues. The V gene's germline CDR1 is SGHKS and CDR2 YYEKEE (reference sequence). CDR3 sequence reads: CASSQTGAGTEAFF. The CDR3 region has the DNA TGTGCCAGCAGTCAGACAGGGGCCGGCACTGAAGCTTTCTTT.

The chain couples TRBV6-1 to TRBJ2-2; 7 bases map to TRBD1. Germline V gene data show CDR1 as MNHNS and CDR2 as SASEGT. The CDR3 has 16 amino acids. The junction had 8 bases not matched to a gene; V was cut back by 2 bases and J by 5 bases. Here the CDR3 DNA reads TGTGCCAGCAGTGAAATCGACAGGGTCCGGACCGGGGAGCTGTTTTTT. Amino acid sequence: CASSEIDRVRTGELFF.

The chain joins TRBV5-1 to TRBJ2-7; 8 nucleotides match TRBD1. With V trimmed by 4 bases and J by 1 base, 7 bases remained unmatched. The length of the CDR3 is 15 residues. Germline V gene sequence: CDR1 SGHRS, CDR2 YFSETQ. CDR3 region: CASSRGTGFSYEQYF. The CDR3 DNA reads TGCGCCAGCAGCAGGGGGACAGGATTTTCCTACGAGCAGTACTTC.

This clone was seen only once. The rearrangement uses TRBV15 and TRBJ1-5; 7 bases line up with TRBD1. V lost 1 base to trimming and J lost 6 bases; unmatched junction nucleotides: 12. The CDR3 length is 17 residues. The V gene's germline CDR1 is LNHNV and CDR2 YYDKDF (reference sequence). The CDR3, as DNA: TGTGCCACCAGCAGAGTGACAGGGTCCTTTAGGGGTCAGCCCCAGCATTTT. Amino acids: CATSRVTGSFRGQPQHF.

The V call is TRBV19, the J call TRBJ2-1; 10 bases are a match to TRBD2. V was clipped by 4 bases and J by 0 bases; unmatched bases: 6. Germline CDR1 LNHDA, CDR2 SQIVND (reference sequence). The CDR3 runs to 17 residues. Written as DNA, the CDR3 is TGTGCCAGTAGTAGGAGCACTAGCGGGGCCTCCTACAATGAGCAGTTCTTC. Its translation: CASSRSTSGASYNEQFF.

The V and J genes are TRBV7-2 and TRBJ2-7; TRBD1 is a possible D gene (6 bases). Germline V gene lookup returns CDR1 SGHTA and CDR2 FQGNSA. V was trimmed by 5 bases and J by 3 bases, leaving 8 bases between them. This CDR3 comprises 12 residues. The CDR3 loop reads CASSRTVYEQYF. The CDR3 DNA follows: TGTGCCAGCAGCCGGACAGTCTACGAGCAGTACTTC.

The chain links TRBV5-1 to TRBJ1-6, with D perhaps TRBD1 (5 bases). Germline-derived CDR1 and CDR2 are SGHRS and YFSETQ. Trimming shortened V by 2 bases and J by 7 bases, and 10 bases separated the two germline ends. The CDR3 length is 14 residues. CDR3 amino acids: CASSLGGVNSPLHF. The CDR3 DNA is TGCGCCAGCAGCTTAGGAGGGGTCAATTCACCCCTCCACTTT. The entire variable domain, with the rest obtained from reference TRBV5-1 and TRBJ1-6, is as follows: KAGVTQTPRYLIKTRGQQVTLSCSPISGHRSVSWYQQTPGQGLQFLFEYFSETQRNKGNFPGRFSGRQFSNSRSEMNVSTLELGDSALYLCASSLGGVNSPLHFGNGTRLTVT.

This clone was counted a single time. The chain couples TRBV11-3 to TRBJ2-5; D is unresolved. Deletions cut 5 bases from V and 3 bases from J, with 13 bases between. Per germline, CDR1 SGHNT and CDR2 YENEEA. CDR3 length: 14 residues. The CDR3 region is CASSPRLAEETQYF. In nucleotides, the CDR3 is TGTGCCAGCAGCCCTCGCCTCGCGGAAGAGACCCAGTACTTC.

J is TRBJ1-5 and V is TRBV28, with a weak D call TRBD1 (5 bases). CDR3 length: 15 residues. Germline V gene data show CDR1 as MDHEN and CDR2 as SYDVKM. V was shortened by 3 bases and J by 0 bases, with 9 bases between the two germline ends. The CDR3 region has the DNA TGTGCCAGCAGTTTTACGACAGATAGCAATCAGCCCCAGCATTTT. As protein: CASSFTTDSNQPQHF.

The V call is TRBV30, the J call TRBJ1-6; possibly TRBD1 for D (6 bases). The CDR3 sequence is 14 residues long. Germline-derived CDR1 and CDR2 are GTSNPN and SVGIG (reference sequence). V lost 3 bases to trimming and J lost 7 bases, with 13 bases between them. The CDR3 coding sequence is TGTGCCTGGAGCGCCAGCAGGGGAAATTCACCCCTCCACTTT. Its translation: CAWSASRGNSPLHF.

This chain uses TRBV28 with TRBJ2-2; D is perhaps TRBD2 (5 bases). Trimming stripped 3 bases from V and 2 bases from J, with 7 bases between. CDR3 length: 14 residues. In germline, CDR1 is MDHEN, CDR2 SYDVKM. Written as DNA, the CDR3 is TGTGCCAGCAGTTTCCGGGGAAACACCGGGGAGCTGTTTTTT. Translated, it gives CASSFRGNTGELFF.

The genes are TRBV7-2 and TRBJ1-5; D is possibly TRBD1 (5 bases). The V gene's germline CDR1 is SGHTA and CDR2 FQGNSA. V lost 5 bases and J lost 10, with 18 bases in between. CDR3 length: 14 amino acids. This CDR3 reads CASSVLGRASPQHF. DNA for the CDR3: TGTGCCAGCAGCGTTTTGGGGCGCGCGAGCCCCCAGCATTTT. The whole variable domain, filled in from reference TRBV7-2 and TRBJ1-5, reads GAGVSQSPSNKVTEKGKDVELRCDPISGHTALYWYRQSLGQGLEFLIYFQGNSAPDKSGLPSDRFSAERTGGSVSTLTIQRTQQEDSAVYLCASSVLGRASPQHFGDGTRLSIL.

The gene calls are TRBV2 and TRBJ1-2, with TRBD1 matching 8 bases. From germline, CDR1 is SNHLY and CDR2 FYNNEI. The CDR3 covers 12 residues. J gave up 7 bases and V 7 bases, and 5 bases lay outside the gene matches. Written as DNA, the CDR3 is TGTGCCAGCATTGGACAGGGTGGTGGCTACACCTTC. Translation gives CASIGQGGGYTF.

CDR3 amino acids: CASSSAMTEVNEQYF. DNA for the CDR3: TGTGCCAGCAGTTCCGCTATGACAGAAGTCAACGAGCAGTACTTC. The V call is TRBV27, the J call TRBJ2-7, with a weak D call TRBD1 (5 bases). The germline V gene has CDR1 MNHEY and CDR2 SMNVEV (reference sequence). This CDR3 region has 15 residues. V shed 4 bases and J shed 5 bases, with 18 bases lying between them.

This clone was seen just once. This chain connects TRBV4-1 to TRBJ1-1; 9 nucleotides agree with TRBD1. CDR1 and CDR2 from the germline V gene are MGHRA and YSYEKL. Trimming at V came to 0 bases and at J to 1 base, leaving 0 bases not matched to a gene. The CDR3 consists of 15 residues. The CDR3 coding sequence is TGCGCCAGCAGCCAAGAGGGACAGGGGAACACTGAAGCTTTCTTT. It encodes CASSQEGQGNTEAFF.